One and the same sample provided the 2 T cell receptor beta chains below, sequenced in a study of blood T cell repertoires in COVID-19. Sequenced by immunoSEQ multiplex PCR; TCRdb stores in-frame clones only, minus some. Here the sample spans some 99,000 clones, approximately 90% being singletons. Material for sequencing was peripheral blood. These receptors originate from a human donor in a cohort sampled during active COVID-19.

The chain uses TRBV29-1 and TRBJ2-1; possibly TRBD2 for D (6 bases). The CDR3 is 13 amino acids. Trimming stripped 3 bases from V and 4 bases from J, with 10 bases between. The V gene's germline CDR1 is SQVTM and CDR2 ANQGSEA. CDR3 region: CSVDLLAYNEQFF. For the CDR3, the DNA is TGCAGCGTTGACCTACTAGCTTACAATGAGCAGTTCTTC.

The V call is TRBV28, the J call TRBJ2-2; 7 bases map to TRBD1. Per germline, CDR1 MDHEN and CDR2 SYDVKM. Trimming removed 6 bases from V and 5 bases from J; junction bases left unmatched: 3. The CDR3 covers 13 residues. CDR3 bases: TGTGCCAGCAGAAGACAGGGAACCGGGGAGCTGTTTTTT. This codes for CASRRQGTGELFF.